A selection of T cell receptor beta chains follows, all from one sample in a study of Graves' ophthalmopathy and Graves' hyperthyroidism. TCRdb processed the multiplex PCR reads anew with MiXCR; each CDR3 protein has one entry. The table lists about 700,000 distinct CDR3 sequences, 35% to 45% of them singletons, with 3.3% in the top ten. Sample: peripheral blood. The source is an adult man with Graves' ophthalmopathy. Both conserved end residues are trimmed from each CDR3. The listing skips clone size in some rows; elsewhere it reads once, few, many or a size class.

>-|TRBV12-3/TRBV12-4
ASTYSTSGSYEQY
>few|TRBV5-1
ASSLGGLKETQY
>-|TRBV10-3
AISDGLAPTGEKQETQY
>-|TRBV7-6
ATSPRAGTNTGELF
>many|TRBV7-6
ASSSTPQERHGYT
>-|TRBV15
ATSSYGDTYEQY
>-|TRBV6-2/TRBV6-3
ASSSRQPIEAF
>once|TRBV14
ASSHRT
>-|TRBV7-3
ASSLFRIGEQF
>-|TRBV27
ASSDGYRGYGYT
>many|TRBV5-1
ASSLTSQTYGYT
>-|TRBV10-3
AISDPNVLT
>-|TRBV4-1
ASSRNLLQGPSYT
>-|TRBV6-5
ASSARGDSYEQY
>-|TRBV2
ASDRGGTEAF
>many|TRBV7-2
ASSVSGQPQH
>-|TRBV7-2
ASSQQGGGNVLT
>few|TRBV9
ASSQGVTGLGQPQH
>many|TRBV20-1
SAIPGRVGEQY
>-|TRBV6-1
ASSEGAAGTETQY
>-|TRBV24-1
ATSDGREEKLF
>-|TRBV10-3
AISESEGAGGRTEAF
>-|TRBV29-1
SVDALAGEQETQY
>many|TRBV10-3
ASSYLDRDTEAF
>many|TRBV29-1
SVNRGREQY
>-|TRBV10-2
ASSEYGGTGLNSPLH
>-|TRBV24-1
ATSVGLAGETQY
>many|TRBV9
ASSVRRDRNTGELF
>few|TRBV2
ASRTRAGELF
>-|TRBV6-5
ASRSGQGAGGYT
>-|TRBV12-3/TRBV12-4
ANKSSGRATSYEQY
>-|TRBV2
ASSVGQGAPTGELF
>many|TRBV11-2
ASSSPRFYEQY
>-|TRBV7-8
ASSLGGLNTGKLF
>many|TRBV6-5
ASSTNWRSGANVLT
>many|TRBV5-1
ASSQETVTETQY
>many|TRBV9
ASSGTGNGYT
>-|TRBV29-1
SVEGSILGYT
>few|TRBV7-9
ASSSGGPQPPGELF
>-|TRBV7-6
ASSLLSGTGNSPLH